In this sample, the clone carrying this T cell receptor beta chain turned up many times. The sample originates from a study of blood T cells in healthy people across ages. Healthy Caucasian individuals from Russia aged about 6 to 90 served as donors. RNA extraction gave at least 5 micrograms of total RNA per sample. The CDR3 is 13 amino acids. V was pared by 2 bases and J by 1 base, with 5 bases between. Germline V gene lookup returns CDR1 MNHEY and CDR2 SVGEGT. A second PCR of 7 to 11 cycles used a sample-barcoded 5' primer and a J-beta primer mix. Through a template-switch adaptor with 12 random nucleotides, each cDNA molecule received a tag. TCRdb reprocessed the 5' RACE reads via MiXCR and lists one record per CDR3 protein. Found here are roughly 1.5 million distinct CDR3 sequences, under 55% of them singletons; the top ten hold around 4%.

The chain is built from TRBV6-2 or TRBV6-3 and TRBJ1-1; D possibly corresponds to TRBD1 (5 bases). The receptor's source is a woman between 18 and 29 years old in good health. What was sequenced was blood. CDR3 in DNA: TGTGCCAGCAGTTACGACAGGAACACTGAAGCTTTCTTT. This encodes CASSYDRNTEAFF.